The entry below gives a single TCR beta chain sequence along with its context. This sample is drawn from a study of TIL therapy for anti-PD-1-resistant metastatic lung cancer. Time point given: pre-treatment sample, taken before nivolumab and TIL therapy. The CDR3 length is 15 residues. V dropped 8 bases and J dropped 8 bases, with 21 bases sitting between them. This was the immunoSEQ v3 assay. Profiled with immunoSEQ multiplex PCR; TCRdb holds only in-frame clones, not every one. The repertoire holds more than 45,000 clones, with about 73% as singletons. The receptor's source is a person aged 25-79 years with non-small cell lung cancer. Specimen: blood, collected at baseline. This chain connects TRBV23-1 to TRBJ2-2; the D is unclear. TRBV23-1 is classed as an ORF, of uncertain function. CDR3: CASPPVLVSWGELFF. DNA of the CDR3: TGCGCCAGCCCCCCGGTCTTAGTTTCGTGGGGGGAGCTGTTTTTT.